Listed here are 2 T cell receptor beta chains from one sample, sequenced in a study of blood T cells in healthy people across ages. For the second PCR, which ran for 7 to 11 cycles, a sample-barcoded 5' primer and a J-beta primer mix were used. MiXCR, run by TCRdb on the 5' RACE reads, gives a single entry per CDR3 protein. The data show around 870,000 distinct CDR3 sequences, around 26% seen once. The sample consisted of blood. The receptors were gathered from a woman older than 75 in good health.

The chain combines TRBV7-9 with TRBJ2-5; D possibly corresponds to TRBD1 (8 bases). The CDR3 is made up of 19 amino acids. V lost 1 base to trimming and J lost 4 bases, with 25 bases between them. Germline CDR1 reads SEHNR; CDR2 reads FQNEAQ (reference sequence). This CDR3 is CASSLGQRGQAFVRETQYF. The DNA for the CDR3 is TGTGCCAGCAGCTTAGGACAGCGGGGACAGGCCTTCGTAAGAGAGACCCAGTACTTC.

This clonotype has only a few counts. V is TRBV20-1 and J is TRBJ1-1; no firm D call. Trimming pared 3 bases from V and 5 bases from J, leaving 13 bases between. The CDR3 covers 13 residues. Germline CDR1 DFQATT, CDR2 SNEGSKA (reference sequence). CDR3 in DNA: TGCAGTGCTAGTCACAATTGGCAAACTGAAGCTTTCTTT. Protein product: CSASHNWQTEAFF.